This entry concerns a single T cell receptor (beta chain). Its antigen is unidentified. The starting material, duplicate vials of under 190,000 sorted CD8+ T cells per subset, provided the RNA. This entry is derived from a study of human CD8 memory T cell subsets. Notes on the study in general: For stem-like memory and precursor exhausted T cells, diversity was similarly high, which was not true of effector memory cells. Among the subsets, Chao1 estimates suggested that stem-like memory T cells were more diverse than precursor exhausted T cells.

By UMI-labeled 5' RACE, the TCR beta libraries were made. Under the authors' procedure: Functional CDR3 beta clonotype counts ranged from roughly 2,600 to 18,000 in each TCR beta library. From the 5' RACE reads, TCRdb lists one entry per CDR3 protein and no DNA. The V and J calls and clone size come from TCRdb's table, not from the authors' own analysis. The sample data list 4,500 to 5,500 distinct CDR3 sequences. This CDR3 is built from 14 residues. CDR1 GTSNPN and CDR2 SVGIG come from the germline V gene (reference sequence). This sequence originates from a human donor in good health. The rearrangement joins TRBV30 to TRBJ1-4; the TCRdb call, TRBD1, lacks DNA for checking. The material sequenced was CD8+ T cells from PBMCs. The CDR3 reads CAWRLQGGYEKLFF.